The 7 T cell receptor beta chains in this list originate from one sample, sequenced in a study of blood T cell repertoires in COVID-19. Using immunoSEQ multiplex PCR, the repertoire was profiled, and TCRdb retains in-frame clones only, with some absent. Altogether 110,000 or so clones are present, around 89% being singletons, with the ten largest covering 4.6%. Material for sequencing was peripheral blood. The receptor set was obtained from a woman aged 50 to 65 with acute or convalescent COVID-19.

The V call is TRBV19, the J call TRBJ2-3; 11 nucleotides match TRBD2. In germline, CDR1 is LNHDA, CDR2 SQIVND (reference sequence). The ends lost 3 bases at V and 2 bases at J; junction bases unmatched: 16. This CDR3 is built from 20 residues. CDR3 sequence: CASSILGIEGLAESTDTQYF. The CDR3 DNA reads TGTGCCAGTAGTATCTTGGGGATAGAGGGACTAGCGGAATCCACAGATACGCAGTATTTT.

The gene calls are TRBV6-6 and TRBJ1-5; TRBD1 matches at 7 bases. Germline V CDR1 and CDR2: MNHNY, SVGAGI (reference sequence). V trimming: 7 bases; J trimming: 1 base; junction bases outside the gene matches: 10. This CDR3 is built from 16 residues. CDR3 nucleotides: TGTGCCAGCAAGTCACAAAACAGGGGAAGCAATCAGCCCCAGCATTTT. Amino acid sequence: CASKSQNRGSNQPQHF.

This chain links TRBV30 with TRBJ1-1; a weak D match, TRBD1 (5 bases). The germline CDR1 and CDR2 sequences are GTSNPN and SVGIG (reference sequence). CDR3 length: 14 amino acids. Trimming removed 2 bases at V and 0 bases at J, with 10 bases between. Here the CDR3 DNA reads TGTGCCTGGAGTCTGGGAGGGGTGAACACTGAAGCTTTCTTT. It translates to CAWSLGGVNTEAFF.

The chain couples TRBV30 to TRBJ1-2, with D uncertain. V was trimmed by 0 bases and J by 6 bases, leaving 11 bases between them. Germline lookup yields CDR1 GTSNPN and CDR2 SVGIG (reference sequence). The CDR3 is made up of 13 amino acids. CDR3 residues: CAWSVRRRDGYTF. CDR3 DNA sequence: TGTGCCTGGAGTGTCAGAAGACGGGATGGCTACACCTTC.

The rearrangement uses TRBV5-4 and TRBJ2-1; 9 bases fit TRBD1. Germline CDR1 and CDR2: SGHNT and YYREEE (reference sequence). Losses at the gene ends were 4 bases for V and 2 bases for J; bases not matched to a gene: 4. The CDR3 extends over 15 amino acids. For the CDR3, the DNA is TGTGCCAGCAGCCCTACAGGGGGCGCCTACAATGAGCAGTTCTTC. Amino acid sequence: CASSPTGGAYNEQFF.

The rearrangement joins TRBV6-5 to TRBJ2-3; the match to TRBD1 covers 8 bases. V was clipped by 7 bases and J by 3 bases; unmatched bases: 9. CDR3 length equals 15 residues. Germline lookup yields CDR1 MNHEY and CDR2 SVGAGI. The CDR3 nucleotides read TGTGCCAGCACCAATGACTGGACAGGGACAGATACGCAGTATTTT. It yields the protein CASTNDWTGTDTQYF.

The gene calls are TRBV19 and TRBJ1-4, with a weak D call TRBD1 (6 bases). Germline V gene data show CDR1 as LNHDA and CDR2 as SQIVND (reference sequence). This CDR3 region has 16 residues. V was trimmed by 8 bases and J by 0 bases, leaving 16 bases between them. Here the CDR3 reads CASRYPGQSTNEKLFF. In nucleotides, the CDR3 is TGTGCCAGTCGCTATCCTGGACAGTCAACTAATGAAAAACTGTTTTTT.